Below, 14 T cell receptor beta chains from the same sample are listed, as sequenced in a study of vaccination and CD4 T cells after COVID-19. Treatment meaning: 10-day PBMC culture with coronavirus spike peptide pools or control peptides (ViraFEST assay). Gathering of the CD4+ T cells, from the unexposed donor, took place before the COVID-19 pandemic (2011-2018). Cultured CD4+ T-cell DNA underwent Oncomine TCR Beta short-read sequencing. MiXCR was run by TCRdb on the PCR reads, yielding one entry per CDR3 protein. The sample records 6,000 to 9,500 distinct CDR3 sequences, more than 50% being singletons. For these TCRs, the target antigens are not known. The sequenced sample consisted of CD4+ T cells from blood, cultured in vitro. All receptors derive from a human donor in good health.

The chain couples TRBV6-1 to TRBJ1-6; TRBD1 might be the D (5 bases). Germline-derived CDR1 and CDR2 are MNHNS and SASEGT. V was pared by 6 bases and J by 0 bases, with 15 bases between. The CDR3 runs to 17 residues. CDR3: CASSPMGGSSYNSPLHF. The CDR3 DNA sequence: TGTGCCAGCAGCCCTATGGGGGGTAGCTCCTATAATTCACCCCTCCACTTT.

The J gene is TRBJ1-2, the V gene TRBV30; tentatively, D is TRBD1 (5 bases). V was cut by 5 bases and J by 1 base, with 11 bases left in between. Per germline, CDR1 GTSNPN and CDR2 SVGIG (reference sequence). The CDR3 consists of 13 residues. The CDR3 loop is CAWEKQVNYGYTF. Here the CDR3 DNA reads TGTGCCTGGGAGAAACAGGTTAACTATGGCTACACCTTC.

This clonotype is labeled as medium-sized (0.01 to 0.1%). The genes are TRBV25-1 and TRBJ2-5, with TRBD1 identical over 7 bases. The CDR3 is 14 residues long. V lost 8 bases, J lost 7 bases, and 13 bases stayed unmatched. Germline values: CDR1 MGHDK, CDR2 SYGVNS. CDR3 region: CASAPTRGPRTQYF. The DNA for the CDR3 is TGTGCCAGCGCACCTACAAGGGGGCCGAGGACCCAGTACTTC.

This clonotype rates as medium-sized. The genes are TRBV20-1 and TRBJ1-5; the match to TRBD1 covers 9 bases. This CDR3 spans 14 amino acids. The germline CDR1 and CDR2 sequences are DFQATT and SNEGSKA (reference sequence). The ends lost 3 bases at V and 4 bases at J; junction bases unmatched: 4. The CDR3 reads CSASFGTGNQPQHF. Here the CDR3 DNA reads TGCAGTGCTAGTTTCGGGACAGGGAATCAGCCCCAGCATTTT.

The rearrangement joins TRBV2 to TRBJ1-5; no clear D gene. CDR3 length: 14 residues. Trimming stripped 6 bases from V and 4 bases from J, with 13 bases between. Germline V gene lookup returns CDR1 SNHLY and CDR2 FYNNEI. CDR3 coding DNA: TGTGCCAGCAGCCTGACAAGGGTTAATCAGCCCCAGCATTTT. This encodes CASSLTRVNQPQHF.

This clonotype was picked up a small number of times. The chain recombines TRBV20-1 with TRBJ2-3; D possibly uses TRBD1 or TRBD2 (5 bases each). Trimming pared 7 bases from V and 4 bases from J, leaving 21 bases between. Germline V lookup: CDR1 DFQATT, CDR2 SNEGSKA (reference sequence). This CDR3 region has 15 residues. The CDR3 loop is CSVLGMGERSDTQYF. The CDR3 coding sequence is TGCAGTGTCCTTGGGATGGGGGAGCGATCAGATACGCAGTATTTT.

The chain joins TRBV19 to TRBJ1-1; D gene unclear. The CDR3 is 10 residues long. Germline CDR1 is LNHDA and CDR2 is SQIVND (reference sequence). Trimming stripped 11 bases from V and 1 base from J, with 5 bases between. CDR3 amino acids: CASWNTEAFF. As DNA, the CDR3 is TGTGCCTCCTGGAACACTGAAGCTTTCTTT. Filled out from reference TRBV19 and TRBJ1-1, the complete variable domain reads DGGITQSPKYLFRKEGQNVTLSCEQNLNHDAMYWYRQDPGQGLRLIYYSQIVNDFQKGDIAEGYSVSREKKESFPLTVTSAQKNPTAFYLCASWNTEAFFGQGTRLTVV.

The chain combines TRBV27 with TRBJ1-5, with D uncertain. Germline assignment: CDR1 MNHEY and CDR2 SMNVEV (reference sequence). CDR3 length: 15 amino acids. V lost 2 bases to trimming and J lost 2 bases, with 10 bases between them. The CDR3 bases are TGTGCCAGCAGTTTAGGCCTGGAGGGCAATCAGCCCCAGCATTTT. Encoded protein: CASSLGLEGNQPQHF.

V is TRBV7-2 and J is TRBJ1-1; D might be TRBD1 (6 bases). Trimming took 2 bases from V and 2 from J, leaving 9 bases between them. The CDR3 covers 14 residues. CDR1 and CDR2 (germline): SGHTA, FQGNSA. In DNA, the CDR3 is TGTGCCAGCAGCTTACGGACAGCTAACACTGAAGCTTTCTTT. This sequence encodes CASSLRTANTEAFF.

A few counts support this clonotype. This chain connects TRBV10-2 to TRBJ2-7; tentatively, D is TRBD1 (5 bases). The CDR3 loop spans 14 amino acids. Deletions cut 1 base from V and 3 bases from J, with 10 bases between. In germline, CDR1 is WSHSY, CDR2 SAAADI. This CDR3 reads CASSELGVHYEQYF. The CDR3 region has the DNA TGCGCCAGCAGTGAGTTAGGGGTCCACTACGAGCAGTACTTC.

This rearrangement joins TRBV30 to TRBJ1-1; D possibly corresponds to TRBD1 (6 bases). Trimming took 4 bases from V and 1 from J, leaving 13 bases between them. CDR1 and CDR2 from the germline V gene are GTSNPN and SVGIG (reference sequence). The CDR3 runs 14 residues. The CDR3 loop reads CAWMKDRTNTEAFF. CDR3 nucleotides: TGTGCCTGGATGAAAGACAGGACGAACACTGAAGCTTTCTTT.

This chain links TRBV27 with TRBJ2-7; 8 bases are a match to TRBD2. This CDR3 contains 15 residues. The germline CDR1 and CDR2 sequences are MNHEY and SMNVEV (reference sequence). Losses at the gene ends were 6 bases for V and 2 bases for J; bases not matched to a gene: 9. CDR3 DNA sequence: TGTGCCAGCAGCCGTACTAGCGGAGGGGCCTACGAGCAGTACTTC. This sequence encodes CASSRTSGGAYEQYF.

A remark on this clonotype: Its ends do not fully match the called genes, so a read error is possible. V and J are TRBV7-8 and TRBJ1-1, with D possibly being TRBD1 (5 bases). The CDR3 contains 13 residues. The germline V gene has CDR1 SGHVS and CDR2 FQNEAQ. CDR3 region: CASTLDRNTEAFF. DNA of the CDR3: TGTGCCAGCACCTTAGACAGGAACACTGAAGCTTTCTTT.

A few counts support this clonotype. Here the CDR3 DNA reads TGCAGTGCCGTCCCGGGTTGGGACACAGATACGCAGTATTTT. Protein product: CSAVPGWDTDTQYF. The chain carries TRBV20-1 and TRBJ2-3, with D uncertain. CDR1 and CDR2 (germline): DFQATT, SNEGSKA (reference sequence). The CDR3 spans 14 residues. With 6 bases removed from V and 2 bases from J, the gap between germline ends came to 15 bases.